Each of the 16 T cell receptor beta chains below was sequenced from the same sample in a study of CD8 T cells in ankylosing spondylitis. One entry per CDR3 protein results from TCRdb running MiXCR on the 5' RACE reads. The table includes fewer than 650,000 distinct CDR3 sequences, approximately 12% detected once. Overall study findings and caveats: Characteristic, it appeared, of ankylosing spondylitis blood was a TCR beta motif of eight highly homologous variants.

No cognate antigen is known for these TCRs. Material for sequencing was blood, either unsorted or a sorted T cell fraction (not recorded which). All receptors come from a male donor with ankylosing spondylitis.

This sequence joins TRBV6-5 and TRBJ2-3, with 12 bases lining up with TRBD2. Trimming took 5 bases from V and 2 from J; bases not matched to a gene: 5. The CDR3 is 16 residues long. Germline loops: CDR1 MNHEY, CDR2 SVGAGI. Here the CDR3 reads CASSHGTSGLTDTQYF. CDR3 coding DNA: TGTGCCAGCAGTCACGGGACTAGCGGGCTCACAGATACGCAGTATTTT.

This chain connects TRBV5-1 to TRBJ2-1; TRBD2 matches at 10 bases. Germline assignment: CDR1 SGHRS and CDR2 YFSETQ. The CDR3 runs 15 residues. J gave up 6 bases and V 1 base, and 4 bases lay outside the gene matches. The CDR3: CASSLTSSGSNEQFF. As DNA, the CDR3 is TGCGCCAGCAGCTTGACATCTAGCGGGAGCAATGAGCAGTTCTTC.

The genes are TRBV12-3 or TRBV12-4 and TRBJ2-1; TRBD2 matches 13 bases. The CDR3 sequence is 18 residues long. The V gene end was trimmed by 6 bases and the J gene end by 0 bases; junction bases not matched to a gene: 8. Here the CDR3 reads CASSRTSGRPSSYNEQFF. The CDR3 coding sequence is TGTGCCAGCAGCCGGACTAGCGGGAGACCCAGCTCCTACAATGAGCAGTTCTTC.

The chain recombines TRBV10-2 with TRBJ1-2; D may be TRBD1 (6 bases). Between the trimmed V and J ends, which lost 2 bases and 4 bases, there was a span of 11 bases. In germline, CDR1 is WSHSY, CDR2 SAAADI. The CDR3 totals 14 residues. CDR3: CASSEQGFRYGYTF. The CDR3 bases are TGCGCCAGCAGTGAGCAGGGGTTCCGCTATGGCTACACCTTC.

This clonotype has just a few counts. The CDR3 region has the DNA TGCGCCAGCAGCTTGATAGCCCTGGGGTCCTACAATGAGCAGTTCTTC. Translating it yields CASSLIALGSYNEQFF. V and J are TRBV5-1 and TRBJ2-1, with D hard to call. Germline-derived CDR1 and CDR2 are SGHRS and YFSETQ. Trimming cost V 1 base and J 1 base, with 12 bases left between them. The CDR3 covers 16 residues.

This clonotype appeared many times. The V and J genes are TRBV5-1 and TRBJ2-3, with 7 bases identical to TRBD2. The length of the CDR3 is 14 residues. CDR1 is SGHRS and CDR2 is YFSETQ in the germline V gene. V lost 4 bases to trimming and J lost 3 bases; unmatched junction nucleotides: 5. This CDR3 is CASSLQRETDTQYF. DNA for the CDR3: TGCGCCAGCAGCCTACAGCGGGAAACAGATACGCAGTATTTT.

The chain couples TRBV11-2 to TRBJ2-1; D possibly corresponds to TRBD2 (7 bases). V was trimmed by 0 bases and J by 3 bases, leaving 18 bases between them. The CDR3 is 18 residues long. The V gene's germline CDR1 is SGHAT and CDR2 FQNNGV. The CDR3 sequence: CASSLDGGLEHNYNEQFF. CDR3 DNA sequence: TGTGCCAGCAGCTTAGACGGGGGGCTGGAGCACAACTACAATGAGCAGTTCTTC.

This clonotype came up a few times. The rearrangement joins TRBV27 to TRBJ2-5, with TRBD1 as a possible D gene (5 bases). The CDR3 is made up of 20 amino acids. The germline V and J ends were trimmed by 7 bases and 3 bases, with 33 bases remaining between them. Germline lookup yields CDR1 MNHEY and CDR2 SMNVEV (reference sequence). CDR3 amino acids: CASTFFCGRDDAEAKETQYF. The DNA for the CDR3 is TGTGCCAGCACCTTCTTCTGTGGCAGGGATGACGCAGAAGCGAAAGAGACCCAGTACTTC.

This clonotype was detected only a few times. CDR3: CASSLVLRTSYNEQFF. The CDR3 DNA follows: TGTGCCAGCAGCTTAGTTCTCAGGACCTCCTACAATGAGCAGTTCTTC. The J gene is TRBJ2-1, the V gene TRBV7-9; D is uncertain. Germline CDR1 reads SEHNR; CDR2 reads FQNEAQ (reference sequence). This CDR3 has 16 amino acids. Trimming stripped 1 base from V and 0 bases from J, with 10 bases between. The variable domain in full, with the rest retrieved from reference TRBV7-9 and TRBJ2-1, is DTGVSQNPRHKITKRGQNVTFRCDPISEHNRLYWYRQTLGQGPEFLTYFQNEAQLEKSRLLSDRFSAERPKGSFSTLEIQRTEQGDSAMYLCASSLVLRTSYNEQFFGPGTRLTVL.

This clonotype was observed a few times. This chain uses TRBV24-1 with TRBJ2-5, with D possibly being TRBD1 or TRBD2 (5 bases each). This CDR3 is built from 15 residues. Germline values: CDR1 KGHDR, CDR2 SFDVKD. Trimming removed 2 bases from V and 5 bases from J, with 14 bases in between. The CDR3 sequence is CATSDYYGTGETQYF. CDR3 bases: TGTGCCACCAGTGATTATTACGGGACCGGGGAGACCCAGTACTTC.

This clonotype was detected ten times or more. The CDR3 sequence: CASSLAGDRTDTQYF. For the CDR3, the DNA is TGCGCCAGCAGCTTGGCCGGTGACCGCACAGATACGCAGTATTTT. This chain connects TRBV5-1 to TRBJ2-3; D unresolved. Germline V lookup: CDR1 SGHRS, CDR2 YFSETQ. Trimming stripped 0 bases from V and 1 base from J, with 9 bases between. The CDR3 is 15 amino acids.

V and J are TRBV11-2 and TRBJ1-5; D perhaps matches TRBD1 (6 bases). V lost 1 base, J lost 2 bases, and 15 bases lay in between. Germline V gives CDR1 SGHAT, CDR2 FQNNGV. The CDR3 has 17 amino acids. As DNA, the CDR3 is TGTGCCAGCAGCTTAGTTAAGGGGGAGGGGCGCAATCAGCCCCAGCATTTT. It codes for CASSLVKGEGRNQPQHF.

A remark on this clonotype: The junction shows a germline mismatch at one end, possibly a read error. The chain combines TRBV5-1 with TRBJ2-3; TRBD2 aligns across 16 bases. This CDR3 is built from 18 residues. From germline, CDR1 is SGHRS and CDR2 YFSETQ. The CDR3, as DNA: TGCGCCAGCAGCTTCGGGGGACTAGCGGGAGGGTCCACAGATACGCAGAATTTT. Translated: CASSFGGLAGGSTDTQNF.

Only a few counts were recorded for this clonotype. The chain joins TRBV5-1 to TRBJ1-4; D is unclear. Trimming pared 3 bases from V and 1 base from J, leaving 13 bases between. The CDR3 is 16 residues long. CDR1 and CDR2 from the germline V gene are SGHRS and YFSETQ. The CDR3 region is CASSSSGLGTNEKLFF. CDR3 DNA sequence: TGCGCCAGCAGCTCTTCGGGGTTAGGAACTAATGAAAAACTGTTTTTT. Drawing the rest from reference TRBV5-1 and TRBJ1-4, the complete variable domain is KAGVTQTPRYLIKTRGQQVTLSCSPISGHRSVSWYQQTPGQGLQFLFEYFSETQRNKGNFPGRFSGRQFSNSRSEMNVSTLELGDSALYLCASSSSGLGTNEKLFFGSGTQLSVL.

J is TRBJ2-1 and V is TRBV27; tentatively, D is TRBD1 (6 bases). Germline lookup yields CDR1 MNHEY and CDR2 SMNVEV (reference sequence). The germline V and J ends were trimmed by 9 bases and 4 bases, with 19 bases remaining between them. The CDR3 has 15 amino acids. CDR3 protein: CASKPGVTLYNEQFF. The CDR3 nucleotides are TGTGCCAGTAAGCCAGGGGTCACTCTTTACAATGAGCAGTTCTTC.

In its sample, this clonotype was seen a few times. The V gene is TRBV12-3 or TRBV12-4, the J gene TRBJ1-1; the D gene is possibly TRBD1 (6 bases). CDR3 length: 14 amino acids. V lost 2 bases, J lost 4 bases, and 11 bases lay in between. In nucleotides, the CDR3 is TGTGCCAGCAGTTTACTTGGGGGCTCCACTGAAGCTTTCTTT. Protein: CASSLLGGSTEAFF.